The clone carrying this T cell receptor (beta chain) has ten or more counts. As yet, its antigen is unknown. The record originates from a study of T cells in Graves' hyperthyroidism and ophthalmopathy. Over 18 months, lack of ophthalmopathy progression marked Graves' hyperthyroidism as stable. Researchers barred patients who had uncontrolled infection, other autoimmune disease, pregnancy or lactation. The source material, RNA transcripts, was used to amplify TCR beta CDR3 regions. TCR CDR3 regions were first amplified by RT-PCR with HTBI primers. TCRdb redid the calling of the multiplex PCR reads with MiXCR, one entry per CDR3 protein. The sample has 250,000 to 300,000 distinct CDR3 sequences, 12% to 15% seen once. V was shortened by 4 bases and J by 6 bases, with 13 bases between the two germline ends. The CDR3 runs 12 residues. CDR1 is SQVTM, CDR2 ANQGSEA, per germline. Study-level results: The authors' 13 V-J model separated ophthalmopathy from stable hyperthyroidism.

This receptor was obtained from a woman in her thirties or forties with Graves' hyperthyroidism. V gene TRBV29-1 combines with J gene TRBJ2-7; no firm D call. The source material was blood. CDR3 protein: CSVARERREQYF. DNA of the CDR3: TGCAGCGTTGCTAGGGAAAGGCGCGAGCAGTACTTC.